This T cell receptor (beta chain) was obtained from a study of cytomegalovirus exposure and HLA in healthy donors. PCR involved 60 Vbeta and 13 Jbeta primers. Data came from immunoSEQ multiplex PCR; TCRdb stores just in-frame clones and leaves some out. Of 100,000 to 150,000 clones in the sample, roughly 80% were seen once. The CDR3 is 13 amino acids. The V gene lost 7 bases and the J gene lost 4 bases, with 11 bases spanning the gap. Germline V CDR1 and CDR2: SGHTA, FQGNSA. The J gene is TRBJ1-3, the V gene TRBV7-2; D not certain. The specimen was PBMCs. This receptor was identified in a woman in her forties in good health and CMV-seropositive. The CDR3 DNA follows: TGTGCCAGCACCCCTATGTGGGGAAACACCATATATTTT. The encoded protein is CASTPMWGNTIYF.